These 28 T cell receptor beta chains share one sample of origin, sequenced in a study of OX40 agonist ivuxolimab in advanced cancers. Measured with immunoSEQ multiplex PCR; TCRdb has only the in-frame clones, and not every one. Here the sample spans some 98,000 clones, 70% to 85% being singletons. The source material was CD4+ or CD8+ T cells sorted from blood, sampled in a trial of the OX40 agonist ivuxolimab. The receptor source for this set is an adult with an advanced solid tumor such as melanoma, head and neck, liver or kidney cancer.

The V call is TRBV28, the J call TRBJ2-3; D unclear. Germline CDR1 MDHEN, CDR2 SYDVKM. Trimming cost V 4 bases and J 1 base, with 12 bases left between them. The CDR3 spans 15 residues. The CDR3: CASSSRSTGTDTQYF. The CDR3 DNA follows: TGTGCCAGCAGTTCGCGGTCTACAGGCACAGATACGCAGTATTTT.

The chain carries TRBV5-1 and TRBJ2-5; D call uncertain. Germline-derived CDR1 and CDR2 are SGHRS and YFSETQ. The CDR3 is 12 amino acids. Between the trimmed V and J ends, which lost 8 bases and 5 bases, there was a span of 13 bases. This chain's CDR3 is CARKERGETQYF. CDR3 DNA: TGCGCCAGAAAGGAGCGAGGCGAGACCCAGTACTTC.

The rearrangement uses TRBV28 and TRBJ2-7, with D hard to call. This CDR3 comprises 12 residues. CDR1 and CDR2 (germline): MDHEN, SYDVKM. The V end was cut by 4 bases, the J end by 12 bases, with 16 bases between. CDR3 residues: CASSSSIFSWYF. CDR3 sequence (DNA): TGTGCCAGCAGTTCCTCGATCTTTTCATGGTACTTC.

The chain couples TRBV2 to TRBJ2-7; 13 nucleotides agree with TRBD2. V lost 8 bases and J lost 0; bases outside the gene matches: 7. The V gene's germline CDR1 is SNHLY and CDR2 FYNNEI. This CDR3 region has 16 residues. In DNA, the CDR3 is TGTGCCAGCCGGACTAGCGGGGGATATAGCTCCTACGAGCAGTACTTC. Its translation: CASRTSGGYSSYEQYF.

The V gene is TRBV28, the J gene TRBJ1-1; a weak D match, TRBD1 (5 bases). Germline V gives CDR1 MDHEN, CDR2 SYDVKM. V shed 4 bases and J shed 8 bases, with 14 bases lying between them. CDR3 length: 13 amino acids. CDR3: CASSSHRKGEAFF. The DNA of the CDR3 is TGTGCCAGCAGTTCCCACAGGAAGGGCGAAGCTTTCTTT. The full variable domain, with the rest looked up from reference TRBV28 and TRBJ1-1, is DVKVTQSSRYLVKRTGEKVFLECVQDMDHENMFWYRQDPGLGLRLIYFSYDVKMKEKGDIPEGYSVSREKKERFSLILESASTNQTSMYLCASSSHRKGEAFFGQGTRLTVV.

V is TRBV10-3 and J is TRBJ1-2; 8 bases map to TRBD1. The CDR3 extends over 13 amino acids. V trimming: 10 bases; J trimming: 8 bases; junction bases outside the gene matches: 12. Germline CDR1 ENHRY, CDR2 SYGVKD. This chain's CDR3 is CATLGTGGRGYTF. CDR3 DNA sequence: TGTGCCACCCTCGGGACAGGAGGTCGGGGCTACACCTTC.

The genes are TRBV7-2 and TRBJ2-3, with 8 bases lining up with TRBD2. Germline V gene data show CDR1 as SGHTA and CDR2 as FQGNSA. The CDR3 is 16 residues long. V gave up 4 bases and J gave up 3 bases; unmatched junction bases: 9. The CDR3 reads CASSYRAGEGTDTQYF. CDR3 DNA: TGTGCCAGCAGCTATAGAGCGGGAGAGGGAACAGATACGCAGTATTTT.

V is TRBV19 and J is TRBJ1-2, with 9 bases matching TRBD1. Germline CDR1 is LNHDA and CDR2 is SQIVND (reference sequence). This CDR3 has 19 amino acids. The junction had 16 bases not matched to a gene; V was cut back by 4 bases and J by 1 base. The CDR3 is CASSTDRGSIPPHNYGYTF. The CDR3 nucleotides are TGTGCCAGTAGTACGGACAGGGGTAGCATTCCTCCCCATAACTATGGCTACACCTTC. Full variable domain (remainder filled in from reference TRBV19 and TRBJ1-2): DGGITQSPKYLFRKEGQNVTLSCEQNLNHDAMYWYRQDPGQGLRLIYYSQIVNDFQKGDIAEGYSVSREKKESFPLTVTSAQKNPTAFYLCASSTDRGSIPPHNYGYTFGSGTRLTVV.

J is TRBJ2-1 and V is TRBV10-2, with no clear D. Germline V gene lookup returns CDR1 WSHSY and CDR2 SAAADI. Deletions cut 0 bases from V and 1 base from J, with 4 bases between. The CDR3 is 14 residues long. DNA for the CDR3: TGCGCCAGCAGTGAGTCGGGGTCCTACAATGAGCAGTTCTTC. Its protein is CASSESGSYNEQFF.

The chain carries TRBV4-2 and TRBJ2-3; D remains unclear. Trimming removed 4 bases from V and 0 bases from J, with 8 bases in between. The CDR3 runs to 14 residues. CDR1 and CDR2 from the germline V gene are LGHNA and YNFKEQ. CDR3 sequence reads: CASSPSSSTDTQYF. Written as DNA, the CDR3 is TGTGCCAGCAGCCCATCCTCGAGCACAGATACGCAGTATTTT.

The V gene is TRBV4-2, the J gene TRBJ1-1, with D unresolved. The V end lost 4 bases, the J end lost 4 bases, and 10 bases lay between the germline ends. The germline V gene encodes CDR1 LGHNA and CDR2 YNFKEQ. This CDR3 spans 13 amino acids. The CDR3 region has the DNA TGTGCCAGCAGCCCGTTTGGAGGCACTGAAGCTTTCTTT. Its protein is CASSPFGGTEAFF.

This CDR3 reads CASSFPSGKLFF. Written as DNA, the CDR3 is TGTGCCAGCAGCTTCCCTTCGGGGAAACTGTTTTTT. This rearrangement joins TRBV11-2 to TRBJ1-4; D call uncertain. The V end was cut by 3 bases, the J end by 11 bases, with 10 bases between. CDR3 size: 12 residues. Germline V lookup: CDR1 SGHAT, CDR2 FQNNGV.

This clone appeared once. This rearrangement joins TRBV11-2 to TRBJ1-2; the match to TRBD1 covers 8 bases. The V gene end was trimmed by 5 bases and the J gene end by 4 bases; junction bases not matched to a gene: 3. Looked up from germline, CDR1 is SGHAT and CDR2 is FQNNGV. The CDR3 sequence is 13 residues long. Here the CDR3 reads CASSPGQGYGYTF. The CDR3 nucleotides read TGTGCCAGCAGCCCAGGACAGGGCTATGGCTACACCTTC. The complete variable domain, with remaining parts taken from reference TRBV11-2 and TRBJ1-2, reads EAGVAQSPRYKIIEKRQSVAFWCNPISGHATLYWYQQILGQGPKLLIQFQNNGVVDDSQLPKDRFSAERLKGVDSTLKIQPAKLEDSAVYLCASSPGQGYGYTFGSGTRLTVV.

V usage is TRBV4-3 and J usage is TRBJ1-6; D is unclear. Germline V CDR1 and CDR2: LGHNA, YSLEER. The CDR3 has 14 amino acids. With 3 bases removed from V and 6 bases from J, the gap between germline ends came to 9 bases. The CDR3 region has the DNA TGCGCCAGCAGCCAGAGCGCTTTTAATTCACCCCTCCACTTT. This codes for CASSQSAFNSPLHF.

V gene TRBV6-5 combines with J gene TRBJ1-4, with TRBD1 matching over 7 bases. CDR3 length equals 14 residues. Germline CDR1 MNHEY, CDR2 SVGAGI. V gave up 5 bases and J gave up 8 bases; unmatched junction bases: 8. In DNA, the CDR3 is TGTGCCAGCAGTCATAACAGGGGCGGGGAAAAACTGTTTTTT. Residues: CASSHNRGGEKLFF.

J is TRBJ2-1 and V is TRBV7-2; TRBD1 matches 9 bases. Germline CDR1 and CDR2: SGHTA and FQGNSA. The CDR3 extends over 15 amino acids. V trimming: 5 bases; J trimming: 8 bases; junction bases outside the gene matches: 10. CDR3 in DNA: TGTGCCAGCAGCATAGGGGACAGGGTGGTCGATGAGCAGTTCTTC. This gives the protein CASSIGDRVVDEQFF. The full variable domain, completed using reference TRBV7-2 and TRBJ2-1, is GAGVSQSPSNKVTEKGKDVELRCDPISGHTALYWYRQSLGQGLEFLIYFQGNSAPDKSGLPSDRFSAERTGGSVSTLTIQRTQQEDSAVYLCASSIGDRVVDEQFFGPGTRLTVL.

This clone was counted once. The CDR3 nucleotides are TGTGCCAGTAGACTCCAACAGGGGTCCTACGAGCAGTACTTC. It translates to CASRLQQGSYEQYF. This rearrangement joins TRBV19 to TRBJ2-7, with 7 bases fitting TRBD1. Per germline, CDR1 LNHDA and CDR2 SQIVND (reference sequence). The CDR3 runs to 14 residues. The V and J ends lost 6 bases and 1 base, in that order; junction bases with no gene match: 6. The entire variable domain, with the rest obtained from reference TRBV19 and TRBJ2-7, is as follows: DGGITQSPKYLFRKEGQNVTLSCEQNLNHDAMYWYRQDPGQGLRLIYYSQIVNDFQKGDIAEGYSVSREKKESFPLTVTSAQKNPTAFYLCASRLQQGSYEQYFGPGTRLTVT.

The genes are TRBV7-2 and TRBJ1-1, with D possibly TRBD1 on 5 matching bases. The germline V and J ends were trimmed by 0 bases and 3 bases, with 11 bases remaining between them. Germline V CDR1 and CDR2: SGHTA, FQGNSA. The CDR3 runs 15 residues. The CDR3 DNA follows: TGTGCCAGCAGCTTAGCGGTGGGACTGGACACTGAAGCTTTCTTT. Translating gives CASSLAVGLDTEAFF.

This clone occurred a few times. The chain employs TRBV5-6 and TRBJ2-2; no firm D call. Trimming removed 0 bases from V and 3 bases from J, with 9 bases in between. This CDR3 spans 15 amino acids. Germline CDR1 reads SGHDT; CDR2 reads YYEEEE. The CDR3 DNA reads as TGTGCCAGCAGCTTGGCCCAAGATTACACCGGGGAGCTGTTTTTT. This encodes CASSLAQDYTGELFF.

The V call is TRBV4-2, the J call TRBJ2-3; D is uncertain. CDR1 and CDR2 (germline): LGHNA, YNFKEQ. The CDR3 has 14 amino acids. V gave up 1 base and J gave up 4 bases, with 9 bases separating them. The CDR3 loop reads CASSQADGADTQYF. DNA of the CDR3: TGTGCCAGCAGCCAAGCTGATGGCGCAGATACGCAGTATTTT.

As to this clone: The junction departs from the called germline gene at one end, perhaps through a read error. The chain is built from TRBV6-5 and TRBJ1-2; the D gene is possibly TRBD1 (5 bases). This CDR3 region has 16 residues. CDR1 and CDR2 from the germline V gene are MNHEY and SVGAGI. CDR3 DNA: TGTGCCAGCAATTACTCGGGGGTGGGCCGGGGCTATGGCTACACCTTC. It encodes CASNYSGVGRGYGYTF.

The CDR3 DNA reads as TGTGCCAGCAGAGTCCTACCAGGGAGTGGCTACACCTTC. Residues: CASRVLPGSGYTF. The chain combines TRBV28 with TRBJ1-2; D might be TRBD1 (5 bases). Germline V gives CDR1 MDHEN, CDR2 SYDVKM. The CDR3 spans 13 residues. V was trimmed by 6 bases and J by 7 bases, leaving 15 bases between them.

The rearrangement links TRBV6-5 to TRBJ1-5; no clear D. Trimming left V 5 bases short and J 6 bases short, with 14 bases between. This CDR3 has 14 amino acids. Germline V lookup: CDR1 MNHEY, CDR2 SVGAGI. The CDR3 DNA is TGTGCCAGCAGTCCCGACATGTGGGCTCAGCCCCAGCATTTT. This gives the protein CASSPDMWAQPQHF.

To note about this clone: A clone one base away is much larger, so this may be a read error. The rearrangement links TRBV7-9 to TRBJ1-1; D call uncertain. The V gene lost 0 bases and the J gene lost 1 base, with 3 bases spanning the gap. The V gene's germline CDR1 is SEHNR and CDR2 FQNEAQ (reference sequence). CDR3 size: 13 residues. The CDR3 sequence: CASSLAQNTEAFF. In DNA form, the CDR3 reads TGTGCCAGCAGCTTAGCACAGAACACTGAAGCTTTCTTT.

J is TRBJ2-3 and V is TRBV18, with D unclear. Deletions cut 3 bases from V and 6 bases from J, with 10 bases between. Germline lookup yields CDR1 KGHSH and CDR2 LQKENI. The CDR3 is made up of 13 amino acids. The CDR3 is CASSPTSRDTQYF. The DNA for the CDR3 is TGTGCCAGCTCACCTACTTCAAGGGATACGCAGTATTTT.

The rearrangement uses TRBV27 and TRBJ1-2; D is unclear. The CDR3 has 13 residues. V dropped 5 bases and J dropped 8 bases, with 15 bases sitting between them. Germline-derived CDR1 and CDR2 are MNHEY and SMNVEV (reference sequence). The CDR3 sequence is CASSPPFSSGYTF. The CDR3 DNA is TGTGCCAGCAGTCCCCCCTTTTCGTCCGGCTACACCTTC.

The V and J genes are TRBV7-2 and TRBJ1-2; maybe TRBD1 (6 bases). V was clipped by 5 bases and J by 4 bases, with 14 bases between them. This CDR3 has 14 amino acids. CDR1 SGHTA and CDR2 FQGNSA come from the germline V gene. The CDR3 protein is CASSRPGVAYGYTF. Written as DNA, the CDR3 is TGTGCCAGCAGCAGACCAGGGGTTGCCTATGGCTACACCTTC.

The gene calls are TRBV10-3 and TRBJ2-7; a possible D gene is TRBD1 (6 bases). The V gene lost 0 bases and the J gene lost 4 bases, with 10 bases spanning the gap. The CDR3 contains 14 residues. Germline lookup yields CDR1 ENHRY and CDR2 SYGVKD. CDR3 region: CAISESTGAYEQYF. The CDR3, as DNA: TGTGCCATCAGTGAGTCGACAGGTGCATACGAGCAGTACTTC.